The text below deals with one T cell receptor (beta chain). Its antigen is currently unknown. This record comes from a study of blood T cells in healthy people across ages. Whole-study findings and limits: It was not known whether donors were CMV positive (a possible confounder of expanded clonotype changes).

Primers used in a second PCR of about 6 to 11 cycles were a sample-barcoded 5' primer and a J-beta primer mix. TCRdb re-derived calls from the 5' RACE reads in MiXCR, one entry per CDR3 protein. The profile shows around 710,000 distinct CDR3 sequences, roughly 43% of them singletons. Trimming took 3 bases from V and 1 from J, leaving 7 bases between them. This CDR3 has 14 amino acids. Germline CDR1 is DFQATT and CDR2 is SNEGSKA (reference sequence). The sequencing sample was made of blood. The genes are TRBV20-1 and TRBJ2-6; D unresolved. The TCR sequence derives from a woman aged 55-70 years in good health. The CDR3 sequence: CSASVQSGANVLTF. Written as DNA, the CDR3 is TGCAGTGCTAGTGTACAGTCTGGGGCCAACGTCCTGACTTTC.